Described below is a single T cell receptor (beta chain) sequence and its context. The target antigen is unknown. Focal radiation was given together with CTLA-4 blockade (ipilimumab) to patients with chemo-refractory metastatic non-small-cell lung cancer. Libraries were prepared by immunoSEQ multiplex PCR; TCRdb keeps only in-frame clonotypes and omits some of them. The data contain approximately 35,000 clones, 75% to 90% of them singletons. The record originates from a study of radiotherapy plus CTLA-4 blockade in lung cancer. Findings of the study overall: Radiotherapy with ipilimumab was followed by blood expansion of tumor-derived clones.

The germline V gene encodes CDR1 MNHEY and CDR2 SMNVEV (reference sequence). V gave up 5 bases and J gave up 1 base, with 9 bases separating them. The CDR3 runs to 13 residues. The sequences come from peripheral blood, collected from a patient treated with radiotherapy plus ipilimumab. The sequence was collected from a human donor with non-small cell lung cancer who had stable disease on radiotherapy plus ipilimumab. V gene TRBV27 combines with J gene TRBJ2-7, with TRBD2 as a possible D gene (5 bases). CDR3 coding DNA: TGTGCCAGCAGTCTCGACTATTCCTACGAGCAGTACTTC. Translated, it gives CASSLDYSYEQYF.